This TCR beta chain was retrieved from a study of T cells after yellow fever vaccination. Overall study results and limits: Bulk-population clonotypes that are abundant could appear as contaminants in FACS-sorted repertoires. Clonotype sharing between CD4 and CD8 compartments was small. Subsequent to the booster, the majority of primary-vaccination clones reappeared (less than 97% CD4, 88% CD8).

This clonotype has just a few counts. Its target is not known. UMIs were added to TCR cDNA along with a universal primer site when it was made by 5'RACE template switching. TCRdb reprocessed the 5' RACE reads with MiXCR, giving one entry per CDR3 protein. The sample carries 300,000 or so distinct CDR3 sequences, approximately 13% recorded once. With 5 bases removed from V and 0 bases from J, the gap between germline ends came to 12 bases. The CDR3 is 15 amino acids. The germline V gene has CDR1 MNHEY and CDR2 SMNVEV (reference sequence). The sample in question was CD4+ T cells sorted from PBMCs, obtained 45 days after the yellow fever booster vaccination. This clonotype was obtained from a man aged 25-40 years who received the YFV17D yellow fever vaccine. This chain connects TRBV27 to TRBJ2-3, with D uncertain. This CDR3 is CASSLLSLSTDTQYF. Written as DNA, the CDR3 is TGTGCCAGCAGTCTACTCTCATTAAGCACAGATACGCAGTATTTT.